Given below is one TCR beta chain in context. A read error may account for a junction end that differs from germline. This sample stems from a study of blood T cell repertoires in COVID-19. There are 13 residues in the CDR3. Germline values: CDR1 KGHDR, CDR2 SFDVKD. Sequenced by immunoSEQ multiplex PCR; TCRdb stores in-frame clones only, minus some. The sample has 260,000 or so clones, about nine tenths seen once. The genes are TRBV24-1 and TRBJ2-3; a possible D gene is TRBD2 (5 bases). The sequence was collected from a woman between 35 and 50 years old with acute COVID-19. Sequences were obtained from PBMCs or T cells enriched from blood (not recorded which). The CDR3 sequence is CATGEEVTDTQYF. The CDR3 DNA reads as TGTGCCACCGGTGAGGAGGTCACAGATACGCAGTATTTT.